This T cell receptor beta chain was profiled in a study of CD8 T cells in Susac syndrome. A note on this clonotype: What it binds is unknown.

The germline V and J ends were trimmed by 1 base and 2 bases, with 7 bases remaining between them. The germline V gene has CDR1 SGHDT and CDR2 YYEEEE. This CDR3 has 13 residues. General study points: Across the total CD8+ repertoires, 15 to 20 Susac-specific public clones were detected, and across the CD8+ TEMRA repertoires, roughly 5 such clones were detected. The study found that Susac CD8+ clonal expansion peaked in TEMRA cells and active patients.

An input of roughly 0.45 to 1 ug of RNA was subjected to reverse transcription using random hexamers. The CDR3 of TCR beta was amplified by immunoSEQ multiplex PCR across 54 Vbeta and 13 Jbeta. TCRdb re-called the immunoSEQ multiplex PCR reads with MiXCR, one entry per CDR3 protein. Of over 20,000 distinct CDR3 sequences listed, 93% are singletons. CD8+ and CD4+ T cells were negatively isolated; TEMRA cells were FACS-enriched. Sequenced input: CD8+ T cells from PBMCs. The chain combines TRBV5-6 with TRBJ2-7; D is undetermined. The origin of this receptor is a human donor with Susac syndrome. CDR3 sequence: CASSLIEAYEQYF. For the CDR3, the DNA is TGTGCCAGCAGCTTGATAGAGGCCTACGAGCAGTACTTC. Filled out from reference TRBV5-6 and TRBJ2-7, the complete variable domain reads DAGVTQSPTHLIKTRGQQVTLRCSPKSGHDTVSWYQQALGQGPQFIFQYYEEEERQRGNFPDRFSGHQFPNYSSELNVNALLLGDSALYLCASSLIEAYEQYFGPGTRLTVT.